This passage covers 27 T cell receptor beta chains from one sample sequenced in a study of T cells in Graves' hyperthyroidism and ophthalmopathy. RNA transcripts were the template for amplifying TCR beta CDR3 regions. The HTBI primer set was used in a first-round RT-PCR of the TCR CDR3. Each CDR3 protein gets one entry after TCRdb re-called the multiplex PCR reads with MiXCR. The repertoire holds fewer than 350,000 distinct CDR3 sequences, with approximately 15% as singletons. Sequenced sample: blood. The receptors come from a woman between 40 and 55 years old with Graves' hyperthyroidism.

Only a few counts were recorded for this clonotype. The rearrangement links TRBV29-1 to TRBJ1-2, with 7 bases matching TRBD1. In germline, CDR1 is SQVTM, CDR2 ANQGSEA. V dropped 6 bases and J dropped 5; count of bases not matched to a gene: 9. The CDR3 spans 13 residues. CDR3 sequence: CSVGAGTDYGYTF. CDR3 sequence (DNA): TGCAGCGTCGGAGCCGGGACAGATTATGGCTACACCTTC. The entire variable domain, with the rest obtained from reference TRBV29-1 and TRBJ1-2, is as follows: SAVISQKPSRDICQRGTSLTIQCQVDSQVTMMFWYRQQPGQSLTLIATANQGSEATYESGFVIDKFPISRPNLTFSTLTVSNMSPEDSSIYLCSVGAGTDYGYTFGSGTRLTVV.

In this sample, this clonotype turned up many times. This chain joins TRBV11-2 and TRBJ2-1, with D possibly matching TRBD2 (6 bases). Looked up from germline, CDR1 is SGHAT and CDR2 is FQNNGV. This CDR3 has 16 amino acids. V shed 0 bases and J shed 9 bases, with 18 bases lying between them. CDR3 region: CASSLEGGMGGSEQFF. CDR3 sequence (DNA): TGTGCCAGCAGCTTAGAAGGTGGAATGGGAGGATCTGAGCAGTTCTTC.

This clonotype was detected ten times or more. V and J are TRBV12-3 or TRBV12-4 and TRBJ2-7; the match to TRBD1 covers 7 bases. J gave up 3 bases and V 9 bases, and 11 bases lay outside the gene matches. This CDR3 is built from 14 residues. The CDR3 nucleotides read TGTGCCAGTTCAAGACAGGGTGGTCGCTACGAGCAGTACTTC. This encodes CASSRQGGRYEQYF.

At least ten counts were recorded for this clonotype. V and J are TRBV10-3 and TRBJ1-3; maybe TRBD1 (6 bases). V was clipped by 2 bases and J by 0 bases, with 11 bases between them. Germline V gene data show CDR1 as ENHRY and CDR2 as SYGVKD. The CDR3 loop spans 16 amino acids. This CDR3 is CAISERGGGSGNTIYF. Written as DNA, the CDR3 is TGTGCCATCAGTGAGAGGGGAGGGGGCTCTGGAAACACCATATATTTT.

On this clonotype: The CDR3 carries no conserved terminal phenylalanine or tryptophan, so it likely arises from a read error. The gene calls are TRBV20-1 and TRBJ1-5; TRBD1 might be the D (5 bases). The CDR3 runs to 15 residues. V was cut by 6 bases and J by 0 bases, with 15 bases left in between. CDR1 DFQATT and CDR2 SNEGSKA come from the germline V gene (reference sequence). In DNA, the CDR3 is TGCAGTGCGCTAGGTGGGGGATATAGCAATCAGCCCCAGCATTCT. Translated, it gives CSALGGGYSNQPQHS.

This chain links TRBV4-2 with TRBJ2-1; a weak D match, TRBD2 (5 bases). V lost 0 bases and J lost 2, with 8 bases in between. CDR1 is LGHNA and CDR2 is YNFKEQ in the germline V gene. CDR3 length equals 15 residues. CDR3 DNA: TGTGCCAGCAGCCAAGAATTGGGAGCCTACAATGAGCAGTTCTTC. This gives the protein CASSQELGAYNEQFF.

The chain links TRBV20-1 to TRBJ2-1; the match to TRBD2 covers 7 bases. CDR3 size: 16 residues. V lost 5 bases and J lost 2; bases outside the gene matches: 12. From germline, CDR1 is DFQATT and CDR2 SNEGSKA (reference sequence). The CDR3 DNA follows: TGCAGTGCTGTTGCCCTGGCGGGAGATCCCTACAATGAGCAGTTCTTC. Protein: CSAVALAGDPYNEQFF.

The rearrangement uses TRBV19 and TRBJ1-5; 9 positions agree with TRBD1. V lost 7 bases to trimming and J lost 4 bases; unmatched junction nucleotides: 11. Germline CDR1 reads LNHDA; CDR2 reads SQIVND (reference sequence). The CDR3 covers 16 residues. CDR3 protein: CASTHRDRDGNQPQHF. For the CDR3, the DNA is TGTGCCAGTACGCACAGGGACAGGGATGGGAATCAGCCCCAGCATTTT.

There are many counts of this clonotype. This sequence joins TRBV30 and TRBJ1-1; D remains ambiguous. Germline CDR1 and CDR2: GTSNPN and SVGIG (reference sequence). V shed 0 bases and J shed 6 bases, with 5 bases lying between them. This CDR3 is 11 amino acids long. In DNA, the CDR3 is TGTGCCTGGAGTGTACATTCTGAAGCTTTCTTT. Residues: CAWSVHSEAFF.

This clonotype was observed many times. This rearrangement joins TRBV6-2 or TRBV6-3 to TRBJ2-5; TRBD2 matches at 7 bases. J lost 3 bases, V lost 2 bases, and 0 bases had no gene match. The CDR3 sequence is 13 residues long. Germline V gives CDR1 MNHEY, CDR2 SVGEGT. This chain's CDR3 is CASSYSGKETQYF. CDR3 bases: TGTGCCAGCAGTTACAGCGGGAAAGAGACCCAGTACTTC.

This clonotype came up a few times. As DNA, the CDR3 is TGTGCCAGCAGCTTGCGGGGGGCGGGAGGGGAGCTGTTTTTT. It encodes CASSLRGAGGELFF. The chain has TRBV5-5 and TRBJ2-2, with D maybe TRBD2 (7 bases). Trimming removed 1 base at V and 8 bases at J, with 12 bases between. Germline lookup yields CDR1 SGHKS and CDR2 YYEKEE (reference sequence). There are 14 residues in the CDR3.

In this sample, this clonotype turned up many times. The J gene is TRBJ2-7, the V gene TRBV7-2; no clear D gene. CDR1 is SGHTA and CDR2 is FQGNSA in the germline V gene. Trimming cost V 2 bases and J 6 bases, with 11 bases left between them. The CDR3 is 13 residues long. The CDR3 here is CASSLRDGREQYF. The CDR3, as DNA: TGTGCCAGCAGCTTACGAGACGGTCGCGAGCAGTACTTC.

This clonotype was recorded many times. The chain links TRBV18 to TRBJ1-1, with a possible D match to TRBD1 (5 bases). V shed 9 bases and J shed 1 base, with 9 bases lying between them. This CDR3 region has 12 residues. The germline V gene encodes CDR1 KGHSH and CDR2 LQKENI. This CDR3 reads CASTTENTEAFF. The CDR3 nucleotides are TGTGCCAGTACGACAGAGAACACTGAAGCTTTCTTT. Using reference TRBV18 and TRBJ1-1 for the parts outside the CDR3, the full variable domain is NAGVMQNPRHLVRRRGQEARLRCSPMKGHSHVYWYRQLPEEGLKFMVYLQKENIIDESGMPKERFSAEFPKEGPSILRIQQVVRGDSAAYFCASTTENTEAFFGQGTRLTVV.

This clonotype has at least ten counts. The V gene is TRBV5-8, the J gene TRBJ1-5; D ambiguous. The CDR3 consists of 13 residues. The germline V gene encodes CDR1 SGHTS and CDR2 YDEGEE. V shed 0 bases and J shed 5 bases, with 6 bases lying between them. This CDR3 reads CASSLGPYQPQHF. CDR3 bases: TGTGCCAGCAGCTTGGGGCCCTATCAGCCCCAGCATTTT.

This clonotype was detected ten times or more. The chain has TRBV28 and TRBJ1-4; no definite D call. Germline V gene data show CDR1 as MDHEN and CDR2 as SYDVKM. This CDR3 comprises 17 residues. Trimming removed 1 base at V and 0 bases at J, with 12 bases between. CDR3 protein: CASSLSLYTSTNEKLFF. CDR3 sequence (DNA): TGTGCCAGCAGTTTATCTCTATACACCTCAACTAATGAAAAACTGTTTTTT.

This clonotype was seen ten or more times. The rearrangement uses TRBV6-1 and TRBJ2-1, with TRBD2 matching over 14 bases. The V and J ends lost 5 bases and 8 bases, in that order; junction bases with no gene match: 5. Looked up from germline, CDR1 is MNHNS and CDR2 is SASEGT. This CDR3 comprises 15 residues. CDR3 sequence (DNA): TGTGCCAGCAGTTTAGGGACTAGCGGGAGCTATGAGCAGTTCTTC. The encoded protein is CASSLGTSGSYEQFF.

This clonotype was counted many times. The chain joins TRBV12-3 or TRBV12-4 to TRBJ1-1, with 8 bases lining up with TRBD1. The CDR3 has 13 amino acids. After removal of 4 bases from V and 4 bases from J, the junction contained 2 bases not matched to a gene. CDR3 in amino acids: CASSSTGGTEAFF. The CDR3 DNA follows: TGTGCCAGCAGTTCAACAGGGGGCACTGAAGCTTTCTTT.

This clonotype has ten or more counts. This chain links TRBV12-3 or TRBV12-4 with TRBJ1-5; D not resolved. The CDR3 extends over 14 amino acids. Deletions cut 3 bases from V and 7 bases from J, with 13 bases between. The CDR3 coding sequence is TGTGCCAGCAGTTTGAGCCGAGGAGGGCAGCCCCAGCATTTT. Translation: CASSLSRGGQPQHF.

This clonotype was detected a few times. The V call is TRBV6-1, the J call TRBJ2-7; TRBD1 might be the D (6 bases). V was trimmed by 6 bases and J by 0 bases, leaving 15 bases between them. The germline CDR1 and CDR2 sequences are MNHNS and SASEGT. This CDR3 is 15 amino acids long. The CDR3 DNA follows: TGTGCCAGCAGACTCCAGGGGCCAAACTCCTACGAGCAGTACTTC. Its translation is CASRLQGPNSYEQYF.

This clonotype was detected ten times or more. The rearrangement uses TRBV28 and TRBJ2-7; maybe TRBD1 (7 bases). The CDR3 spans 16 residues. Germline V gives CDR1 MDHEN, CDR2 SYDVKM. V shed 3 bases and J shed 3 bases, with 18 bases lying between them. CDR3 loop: CASSFVFPGGIYEQYF. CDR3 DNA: TGTGCCAGCAGTTTCGTGTTTCCAGGGGGGATCTACGAGCAGTACTTC.

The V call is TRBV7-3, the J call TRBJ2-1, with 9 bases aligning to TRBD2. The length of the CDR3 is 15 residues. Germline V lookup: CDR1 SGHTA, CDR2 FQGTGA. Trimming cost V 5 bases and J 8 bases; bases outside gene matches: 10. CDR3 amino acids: CASSPSGAGGDEQFF. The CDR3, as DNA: TGTGCCAGCAGCCCGTCAGGAGCGGGAGGTGATGAGCAGTTCTTC.

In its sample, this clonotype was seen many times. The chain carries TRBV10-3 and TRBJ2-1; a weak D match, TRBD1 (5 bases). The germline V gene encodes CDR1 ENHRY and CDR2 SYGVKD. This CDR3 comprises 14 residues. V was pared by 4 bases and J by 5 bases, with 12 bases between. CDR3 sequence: CAISGQGLDNEQFF. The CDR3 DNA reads TGTGCCATCAGTGGTCAGGGTCTCGACAATGAGCAGTTCTTC.

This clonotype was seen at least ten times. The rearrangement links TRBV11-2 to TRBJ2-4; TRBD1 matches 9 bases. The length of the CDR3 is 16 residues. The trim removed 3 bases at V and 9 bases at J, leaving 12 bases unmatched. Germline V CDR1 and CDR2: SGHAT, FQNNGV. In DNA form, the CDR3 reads TGTGCCAGCAGCTTCTCTTCCCCGACAGGGGGTGGCATTCAGTACTTC. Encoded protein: CASSFSSPTGGGIQYF. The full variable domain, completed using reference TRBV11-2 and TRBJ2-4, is EAGVAQSPRYKIIEKRQSVAFWCNPISGHATLYWYQQILGQGPKLLIQFQNNGVVDDSQLPKDRFSAERLKGVDSTLKIQPAKLEDSAVYLCASSFSSPTGGGIQYFGAGTRLSVL.

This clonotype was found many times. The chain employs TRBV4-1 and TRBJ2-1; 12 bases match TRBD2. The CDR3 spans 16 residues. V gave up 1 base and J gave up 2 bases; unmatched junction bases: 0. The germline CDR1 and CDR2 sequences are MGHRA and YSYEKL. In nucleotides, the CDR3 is TGCGCCAGCAGCCAAGGGACTAGCGGGGCCTACAATGAGCAGTTCTTC. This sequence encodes CASSQGTSGAYNEQFF.

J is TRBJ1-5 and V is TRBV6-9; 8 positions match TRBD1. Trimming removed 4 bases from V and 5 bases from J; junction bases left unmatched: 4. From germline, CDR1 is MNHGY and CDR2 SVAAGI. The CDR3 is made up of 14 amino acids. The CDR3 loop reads CASSSRGLDQPQHF. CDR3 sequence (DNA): TGTGCCAGCAGTTCCAGGGGGCTGGATCAGCCCCAGCATTTT.

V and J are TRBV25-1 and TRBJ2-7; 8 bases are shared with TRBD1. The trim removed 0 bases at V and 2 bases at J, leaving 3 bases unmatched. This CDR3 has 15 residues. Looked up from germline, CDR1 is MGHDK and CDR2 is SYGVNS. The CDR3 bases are TGTGCCAGCAGTGAATATGGACAGGGTGCCTACGAGCAGTACTTC. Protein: CASSEYGQGAYEQYF.

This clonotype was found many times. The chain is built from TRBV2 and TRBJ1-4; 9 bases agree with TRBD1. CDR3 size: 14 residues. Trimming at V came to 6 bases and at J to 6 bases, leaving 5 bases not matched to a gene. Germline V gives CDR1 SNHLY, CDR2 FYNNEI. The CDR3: CASSKRQGDEKLFF. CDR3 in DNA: TGTGCCAGCAGCAAAAGACAGGGGGATGAAAAACTGTTTTTT.